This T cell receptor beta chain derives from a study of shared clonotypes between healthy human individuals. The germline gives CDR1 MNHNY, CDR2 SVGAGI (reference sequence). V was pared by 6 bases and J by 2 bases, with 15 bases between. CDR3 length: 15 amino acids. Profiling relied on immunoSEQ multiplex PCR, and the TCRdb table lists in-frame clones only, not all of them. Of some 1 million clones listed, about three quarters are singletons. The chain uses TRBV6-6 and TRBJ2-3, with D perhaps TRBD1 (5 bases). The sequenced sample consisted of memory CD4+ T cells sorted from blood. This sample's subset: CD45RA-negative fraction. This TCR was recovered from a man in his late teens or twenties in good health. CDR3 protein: CASSPPRQLTDTQYF. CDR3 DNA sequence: TGTGCCAGCAGCCCCCCCAGACAGCTCACAGATACGCAGTATTTT.